This is a list of T cell receptor beta chains from one sample in a study of T cell repertoires in cytomegalovirus infection. TCRdb re-derived calls from the reads in MiXCR, one entry per CDR3 protein. This sample has 70,000 to 75,000 distinct CDR3 sequences, with 4% found just once. Sequencing was done on a sample of PBMCs. These TCRs come from a human donor in good health (CMV status not recorded). Some clones in this sample may be carry-over from other donors' samples. The CDR3 runs from the conserved cysteine through the conserved F or W. A D gene is named only where the DNA matches it firmly. The listing skips clone size in some rows; elsewhere it reads once, few, many or a size class.

v_call: TRBV7-9; j_call: TRBJ2-5; clone_size: many; d_call: NA; cdr3_nt: TGTGCCAGCAGCCGAACAGGGCCAGAGACCCAGTACTTC; cdr3_aa: CASSRTGPETQYF
v_call: TRBV6-2/TRBV6-3; j_call: TRBJ2-3; clone_size: many; d_call: NA; cdr3_nt: TGTGCCAGCAGTAGGGACGGTACAGATACGCAGTATTTT; cdr3_aa: CASSRDGTDTQYF
v_call: TRBV15; j_call: TRBJ2-2; clone_size: many; d_call: NA; cdr3_nt: TGTGCCACCAGTTCCGGAGGGAGGAGACGGGACACCGGGGAGCTGTTTTTT; cdr3_aa: CATSSGGRRRDTGELFF
v_call: TRBV19; j_call: TRBJ2-1; clone_size: many; d_call: TRBD2; cdr3_nt: TGTGCCAGTAGTCAGCGGGGGGGGCTCTCCTACAATGAGCAGTTCTTC; cdr3_aa: CASSQRGGLSYNEQFF
v_call: TRBV7-2; j_call: TRBJ2-5; clone_size: many; d_call: NA; cdr3_nt: TGTGCCAGCAGCCCGGGACTGCTCCAAGAGACCCAGTACTTC; cdr3_aa: CASSPGLLQETQYF
v_call: TRBV7-2; j_call: TRBJ1-5; clone_size: many; d_call: TRBD1; cdr3_nt: TGTGCCAGCAGCTTATCCGACAGGGGAGGTCATCAGCCCCAGCATTTT; cdr3_aa: CASSLSDRGGHQPQHF
v_call: TRBV7-2; j_call: TRBJ2-1; clone_size: many; d_call: NA; cdr3_nt: TGTGCCAGCAGCTTCGGGGTTTCGGATGAGCAGTTCTTC; cdr3_aa: CASSFGVSDEQFF
v_call: TRBV7-3; j_call: TRBJ2-6; clone_size: many; d_call: NA; cdr3_nt: TGTGCCAGCAGCTTAACGGGGTTCCGCTCAGGGGCCAACGTCCTGACTTTC; cdr3_aa: CASSLTGFRSGANVLTF
v_call: TRBV7-3; j_call: TRBJ2-5; clone_size: many; d_call: NA; cdr3_nt: TGTGCCAGCAGCCAAACACAATCCGGGACCCAGTACTTC; cdr3_aa: CASSQTQSGTQYF
v_call: TRBV25-1; j_call: TRBJ2-5; clone_size: many; d_call: NA; cdr3_nt: TGTGCCAGCAGTGACCGGACGAGGGGGGCACAAGAGACCCAGTACTTC; cdr3_aa: CASSDRTRGAQETQYF
v_call: TRBV2; j_call: TRBJ1-3; clone_size: many; d_call: NA; cdr3_nt: TGTGCCAGCAGCCTAATGAGGCCCGTACTCTTCTCTGGAAACACCATATATTTT; cdr3_aa: CASSLMRPVLFSGNTIYF
v_call: TRBV7-6; j_call: TRBJ1-1; clone_size: many; d_call: NA; cdr3_nt: TGTGCCAGCAGCTCCGGGACCGACCGAGGAGAAGCTTTCTTT; cdr3_aa: CASSSGTDRGEAFF
v_call: TRBV6-2/TRBV6-3; j_call: TRBJ2-2; clone_size: NA; d_call: TRBD2; cdr3_nt: TGTGCCAGCAGTTCTCAGCGGGAGGCCGCGAACACCGGGGAGCTGTTTTTT; cdr3_aa: CASSSQREAANTGELFF
v_call: TRBV7-7; j_call: TRBJ2-3; clone_size: many; d_call: NA; cdr3_nt: TGTGCTAGCAGCTCAGGGTCCGCCCCAGATACGCAGTATTTT; cdr3_aa: CASSSGSAPDTQYF
v_call: TRBV7-2; j_call: TRBJ1-2; clone_size: many; d_call: NA; cdr3_nt: TGTGCCAGCAGCTTAGTAAGGCGGCGGGACTATGGCTACACCTTC; cdr3_aa: CASSLVRRRDYGYTF
v_call: TRBV7-6; j_call: TRBJ2-2; clone_size: many; d_call: NA; cdr3_nt: TGTGCCAGCAGCTTAGTACAGGGCTCCGGGGAGCTGTTTTTT; cdr3_aa: CASSLVQGSGELFF
v_call: TRBV10-3; j_call: TRBJ2-5; clone_size: many; d_call: NA; cdr3_nt: TGTGCCATCAGTCCCTCGAGCGGCGAGACCCAGTACTTC; cdr3_aa: CAISPSSGETQYF
v_call: TRBV7-2; j_call: TRBJ1-2; clone_size: many; d_call: TRBD1; cdr3_nt: TGTGCCAGCAGCTTAGGGCCAGGGGGCGGTAATGGCTACACCTTC; cdr3_aa: CASSLGPGGGNGYTF
v_call: TRBV30; j_call: TRBJ2-1; clone_size: many; d_call: TRBD2; cdr3_nt: TGTGCCTGGAGTCCCTATACCGGGACTAGCGGGAGGACCTCCAGGATCTATGAGCAGTTCTTC; cdr3_aa: CAWSPYTGTSGRTSRIYEQFF
v_call: TRBV7-2; j_call: TRBJ2-3; clone_size: many; d_call: NA; cdr3_nt: TGTGCCAGCAGCTTAGGAGGGACCGAAGCGGATACGCAGTATTTT; cdr3_aa: CASSLGGTEADTQYF
v_call: TRBV7-2; j_call: TRBJ2-7; clone_size: many; d_call: TRBD1; cdr3_nt: TGTGCCAGCAGCTCCCGGGACAGGGGGATCTACGAGCAGTACTTC; cdr3_aa: CASSSRDRGIYEQYF
v_call: TRBV7-2; j_call: TRBJ1-5; clone_size: many; d_call: NA; cdr3_nt: TGTGCCAGCAGCTCAGGGAATCAGCCCCAGCATTTT; cdr3_aa: CASSSGNQPQHF
v_call: TRBV28; j_call: TRBJ1-3; clone_size: many; d_call: NA; cdr3_nt: TGTGCCAGCAGTTTCCAGAGGGCAGGAGGAAACACCATATATTTT; cdr3_aa: CASSFQRAGGNTIYF
v_call: TRBV7-2; j_call: TRBJ1-2; clone_size: many; d_call: TRBD1; cdr3_nt: TGTGCCAGCAGCGTCGGGACAGGACAACGCTACACCTTC; cdr3_aa: CASSVGTGQRYTF
v_call: TRBV7-2; j_call: TRBJ2-1; clone_size: many; d_call: NA; cdr3_nt: TGTGCCAGCAGCTTAGCTGTCGGAAACTACAATGAGCAGTTCTTC; cdr3_aa: CASSLAVGNYNEQFF
v_call: TRBV7-3; j_call: TRBJ2-2; clone_size: few; d_call: TRBD2; cdr3_nt: TGTGCCAGCAGCTCTAGCGGGGGGCCTACCGGGGAGCTGTTTTTT; cdr3_aa: CASSSSGGPTGELFF
v_call: TRBV29-1; j_call: TRBJ2-7; clone_size: many; d_call: TRBD1; cdr3_nt: TGCAGCGTTGGAGGACAGGGTTCCGGCGAGCAGTACTTC; cdr3_aa: CSVGGQGSGEQYF
v_call: TRBV9; j_call: TRBJ1-2; clone_size: many; d_call: NA; cdr3_nt: TGTGCCAGCAGCCTCGGACCGATTCAAGCTAACTATGGCTACACCTTC; cdr3_aa: CASSLGPIQANYGYTF
v_call: TRBV28; j_call: TRBJ2-7; clone_size: many; d_call: NA; cdr3_nt: TGTGCCAGCACCCGAGGGGGGGCGCGCACTTCCTACGAGCAGTACTTC; cdr3_aa: CASTRGGARTSYEQYF
v_call: TRBV4-1; j_call: TRBJ2-1; clone_size: many; d_call: NA; cdr3_nt: TGCGCCAGCAGCCAAGATTCTGGCGGCGGGATCTACAATGAGCAGTTCTTC; cdr3_aa: CASSQDSGGGIYNEQFF
v_call: TRBV7-2; j_call: TRBJ2-3; clone_size: many; d_call: NA; cdr3_nt: TGTGCCAGCAGCTTACCAAATACGCAGTATTTT; cdr3_aa: CASSLPNTQYF
v_call: TRBV19; j_call: TRBJ2-3; clone_size: many; d_call: NA; cdr3_nt: TGTGCCAGTTCCGGTTTTGCAGATACGCAGTATTTT; cdr3_aa: CASSGFADTQYF
v_call: TRBV7-7; j_call: TRBJ2-5; clone_size: many; d_call: NA; cdr3_nt: TGTGCTAGCAGTTATAACAGGGACCAAGAGACCCAGTACTTC; cdr3_aa: CASSYNRDQETQYF
v_call: TRBV15; j_call: TRBJ2-5; clone_size: many; d_call: TRBD2; cdr3_nt: TGTGCCACCAGCAGAGATGGGGCTAGCGGAGAGACCCAGTACTTC; cdr3_aa: CATSRDGASGETQYF
v_call: TRBV7-6; j_call: TRBJ1-1; clone_size: many; d_call: NA; cdr3_nt: TGTGCCAGCAGCTTAGATTACACTGAAGCTTTCTTT; cdr3_aa: CASSLDYTEAFF
v_call: TRBV7-2; j_call: TRBJ1-5; clone_size: many; d_call: NA; cdr3_nt: TGTGCCAGCAGCTCTGGGTTAAACAATCAGCCCCAGCATTTT; cdr3_aa: CASSSGLNNQPQHF
v_call: TRBV7-2; j_call: TRBJ2-2; clone_size: many; d_call: TRBD1; cdr3_nt: TGTGCCAGCAGCTTAAACAGGGGTGGAACCGGGGAGCTGTTTTTT; cdr3_aa: CASSLNRGGTGELFF
v_call: TRBV7-2; j_call: TRBJ1-3; clone_size: many; d_call: NA; cdr3_nt: TGTGCCAGCAGCTCGACCGCGGGCTCTGGAAACACCATATATTTT; cdr3_aa: CASSSTAGSGNTIYF
v_call: TRBV7-2; j_call: TRBJ2-1; clone_size: many; d_call: TRBD2; cdr3_nt: TGTGCCAGCAGCTTATATGGTAGCGGGGTTGACAATGAGCAGTTCTTC; cdr3_aa: CASSLYGSGVDNEQFF
v_call: TRBV20-1; j_call: TRBJ1-6; clone_size: few; d_call: NA; cdr3_nt: TGCAGTGCTAGAGATCCAGGGTGGAGTCGGGCCCTCCACTTT; cdr3_aa: CSARDPGWSRALHF
v_call: TRBV7-8; j_call: TRBJ1-1; clone_size: many; d_call: TRBD1; cdr3_nt: TGTGCCAGCAGCTTAGCGCGGATAGGGGGCGATACTGAAGCTTTCTTT; cdr3_aa: CASSLARIGGDTEAFF
v_call: TRBV7-8; j_call: TRBJ2-1; clone_size: many; d_call: NA; cdr3_nt: TGTGCCAGCAGCTTAGGTAGATCGCGAGGAGTCCACAATGAGCAGTTCTTC; cdr3_aa: CASSLGRSRGVHNEQFF
v_call: TRBV28; j_call: TRBJ2-7; clone_size: many; d_call: NA; cdr3_nt: TGTGCCAGCAGTCAAATTGGGCGTTACGAGCAGTACTTC; cdr3_aa: CASSQIGRYEQYF
v_call: TRBV7-3; j_call: TRBJ2-5; clone_size: few; d_call: NA; cdr3_nt: TGTGCCAGCAGCTTAGTGGGGGCTCGGGAGACCCAGTACTTC; cdr3_aa: CASSLVGARETQYF
v_call: TRBV20-1; j_call: TRBJ1-6; clone_size: many; d_call: TRBD1; cdr3_nt: TGCAGTGCTCACAGACAGGGGTCGACTTCACCCCTCCACTTT; cdr3_aa: CSAHRQGSTSPLHF
v_call: TRBV12-3/TRBV12-4; j_call: TRBJ1-6; clone_size: many; d_call: NA; cdr3_nt: TGTGCCAGCTGGGCCGGGACGGCAACCGATAATTCACCCCTCCACTTT; cdr3_aa: CASWAGTATDNSPLHF
v_call: TRBV20-1; j_call: TRBJ2-5; clone_size: many; d_call: NA; cdr3_nt: TGCAGTGCTAGCCAGAAAAGAGAGACCCAGTACTTC; cdr3_aa: CSASQKRETQYF
v_call: TRBV7-2; j_call: TRBJ2-1; clone_size: many; d_call: NA; cdr3_nt: TGTGCCAGCAGCTTAGCATTTGGGGGGCAGGGTGAGCAGTTCTTC; cdr3_aa: CASSLAFGGQGEQFF
v_call: TRBV19; j_call: TRBJ2-2; clone_size: few; d_call: NA; cdr3_nt: TGTGCCAGTAGTATCGCAACCGGGGAGCTGTTTTTT; cdr3_aa: CASSIATGELFF
v_call: TRBV7-2; j_call: TRBJ1-2; clone_size: many; d_call: NA; cdr3_nt: TGTGCCAGCAGCTCCGGACCGGGCCGGGGACGTGGCTACACCTTC; cdr3_aa: CASSSGPGRGRGYTF
v_call: TRBV7-2; j_call: TRBJ2-5; clone_size: many; d_call: NA; cdr3_nt: TGTGCCAGCAGCTTAGACAGATGGATGGAGACCCAGTACTTC; cdr3_aa: CASSLDRWMETQYF